Reported below is one T cell receptor (beta chain). Its antigen remains unidentified. Sequencing was performed with immunoSEQ multiplex PCR; in TCRdb, only in-frame clones are kept and a portion is missing. The sample holds approximately 120,000 clones, 82% seen once. Specified time point: baseline pretreatment blood. Treatment specified: 15 Gy SBRT to primary tumor, nephrectomy 4 weeks later. After SBRT, blood was collected at 2 and 4 weeks, plus baseline. This sample is part of a study of radiation and T cells in renal cell carcinoma. Study-level background: Nephrectomy followed 15 Gy stereotactic body radiation by 4 weeks. Study-level findings and limits: In blood, top tumor clones expanded by 2 weeks, shrinking by 4.

Looked up from germline, CDR1 is SGHRS and CDR2 is YFSETQ. The CDR3 length is 15 residues. With 4 bases removed from V and 7 bases from J, the gap between germline ends came to 15 bases. Sequencing used blood, obtained from a patient whose treatment included radiotherapy and nephrectomy. The J gene is TRBJ1-6, the V gene TRBV5-1, with D perhaps TRBD1 (6 bases). The TCR was taken from a woman in her sixties or seventies with renal cell carcinoma. The CDR3 DNA reads TGCGCCAGCAGCGCAACAGGGCTTGAGAATTCACCCCTCCACTTT. Its protein is CASSATGLENSPLHF.